The 3 T cell receptor beta chains below all came from one sample that was sequenced in a study of read filtering for tumor transcriptome and immune sequencing. Molecular barcoded adaptors covering alpha/delta and beta/gamma chains were used on about 0.4 ug RNA. TCRdb itself ran the reads through MiXCR, one entry per CDR3 protein. This sample carries some 40,000 distinct CDR3 sequences, roughly 12% of them seen once, and the ten largest clones take 30% to 40%. Sequenced sample: a population of CD138-negative cells sorted from bone marrow. These receptors all stem from a donor aged 40 or older with multiple myeloma.

At least ten counts were recorded for this clonotype. J is TRBJ2-5 and V is TRBV29-1; D is unclear. The germline CDR1 and CDR2 sequences are SQVTM and ANQGSEA. The CDR3 is made up of 11 amino acids. The germline V and J ends were trimmed by 6 bases and 2 bases, with 7 bases remaining between them. For the CDR3, the DNA is TGCAGCGTAGGCGGTCAAGAGACCCAGTACTTC. Protein: CSVGGQETQYF.

This sequence joins TRBV28 and TRBJ2-3; a weak D match, TRBD1 (6 bases). Germline V gene data show CDR1 as MDHEN and CDR2 as SYDVKM. V was trimmed by 6 bases and J by 5 bases, leaving 18 bases between them. This CDR3 has 15 residues. The CDR3, as DNA: TGTGCCAGCAGGACGTCAGGGGCGCAGCTAGATACGCAGTATTTT. Translated: CASRTSGAQLDTQYF.

This clonotype is medium-sized within its sample. The chain carries TRBV7-9 and TRBJ1-1, with D maybe TRBD1 (5 bases). V was pared by 5 bases and J by 4 bases, with 14 bases between. CDR1 is SEHNR, CDR2 FQNEAQ, per germline (reference sequence). This CDR3 region has 14 residues. This chain's CDR3 is CASSGGGLGTEAFF. CDR3 nucleotides: TGTGCCAGCAGCGGGGGTGGGTTGGGCACTGAAGCTTTCTTT.